This TCR beta chain was identified in a study of OX40 agonist ivuxolimab in advanced cancers. About the research overall: Ivuxolimab is a fully human IgG2 antibody that activates OX40 (CD134). Cohort: 75% to 90% men, mean age approximately 66, aged roughly 23 to 79.

The CDR3 consists of 13 residues. The V end lost 3 bases, the J end lost 0 bases, and 6 bases lay between the germline ends. The germline gives CDR1 MGHDK, CDR2 SYGVNS. The protocol was immunoSEQ multiplex PCR, while the TCRdb copy is restricted to in-frame clones and leaves out a portion. The sample yields about 13,000 clones, approximately 78% seen once. The chain links TRBV25-1 to TRBJ2-7; D may be TRBD1 (5 bases). The receptor comes from an adult with an advanced solid tumor such as melanoma, head and neck, liver or kidney cancer. The sequences come from CD4+ or CD8+ T cells sorted from blood, collected in a trial of the OX40 agonist ivuxolimab. The chain's CDR3 is CASSDRGSYEQYF. The DNA for the CDR3 is TGTGCCAGCAGTGATAGGGGCTCCTACGAGCAGTACTTC.